This T cell receptor beta chain was retrieved from a study of blood T cells in healthy people across ages. Primed by a sample-barcoded 5' primer and a J-beta primer mix, a second PCR proceeded for 7 to 11 cycles. Each CDR3 protein gets one entry after TCRdb re-called the 5' RACE reads with MiXCR. The table shows approximately 850,000 distinct CDR3 sequences, with around 42% occurring only once. Donors gave approximately 9.9 milliliters of peripheral blood apiece. Only a few counts were recorded for this clonotype. Trimming cost V 8 bases and J 2 bases, with 14 bases left between them. CDR1 is MNHEY, CDR2 SVGEGT, per germline. The CDR3 runs 14 residues.

The sequenced sample consisted of blood. The rearrangement links TRBV6-2 or TRBV6-3 to TRBJ2-3; D unclear. The clonotype originates from a man in his 60s in good health. CDR3 in amino acids: CASRPAGATDTQYF. DNA of the CDR3: TGTGCCAGCCGGCCGGCAGGAGCCACAGATACGCAGTATTTT.